Shown below are 24 T cell receptor beta chains from a single sample sequenced in a study of human T cells and chemical hapten exposure. TCRdb independently ran MiXCR on the RACE reads; one entry per CDR3 protein. Of approximately 400,000 distinct CDR3 sequences listed, around 5.5% are singletons. Time point specified: pre-sensitization, week 0. Documented treatment: therapeutic diphenylcyclopropenone sensitization with weekly scalp DPC. The material was whole blood, obtained in connection with sensitization to the hapten diphenylcyclopropenone (DPC). The receptors were gathered from a woman aged 45-60 years with alopecia areata. Some clones in this sample may be carry-over from other donors' samples.

This clonotype has more than one count but fewer than ten. The gene calls are TRBV6-5 and TRBJ2-1, with 11 bases that match TRBD2. The germline CDR1 and CDR2 sequences are MNHEY and SVGAGI. There are 15 residues in the CDR3. V lost 6 bases to trimming and J lost 7 bases; unmatched junction nucleotides: 8. This CDR3 is CASSRLAGGQNEQFF. CDR3 nucleotide sequence: TGTGCCAGCAGCCGCCTAGCGGGGGGTCAAAATGAGCAGTTCTTC.

This clonotype was detected ten times or more. V gene TRBV5-5 combines with J gene TRBJ2-1; D is perhaps TRBD1 (6 bases). CDR1 is SGHKS, CDR2 YYEKEE, per germline (reference sequence). The CDR3 has 13 residues. The ends were cut back, 0 bases at V and 13 bases at J, with 14 bases in the middle. CDR3 loop: CASSLERGQGQFF. CDR3 sequence (DNA): TGTGCCAGCAGCTTGGAAAGGGGACAAGGCCAGTTCTTC. Looking up the rest from reference TRBV5-5 and TRBJ2-1 gives the full variable domain: DAGVTQSPTHLIKTRGQQVTLRCSPISGHKSVSWYQQVLGQGPQFIFQYYEKEERGRGNFPDRFSARQFPNYSSELNVNALLLGDSALYLCASSLERGQGQFFGPGTRLTVL.

This clonotype was counted between two and nine times. This chain connects TRBV6-6 to TRBJ1-2; TRBD1 might be the D (6 bases). The CDR3 has 16 amino acids. The ends were cut back, 0 bases at V and 3 bases at J, with 14 bases in the middle. Germline CDR1 MNHNY, CDR2 SVGAGI (reference sequence). The DNA for the CDR3 is TGTGCCAGCAGTTACTCGTTTCGGGGGCGGGACTATGGCTACACCTTC. As protein: CASSYSFRGRDYGYTF.

This clonotype has at least ten counts. The chain employs TRBV4-1 and TRBJ2-6; TRBD1 matches at 8 bases. The CDR3 sequence is 19 residues long. Germline-derived CDR1 and CDR2 are MGHRA and YSYEKL. Trimming at V came to 4 bases and at J to 0 bases, leaving 11 bases not matched to a gene. DNA for the CDR3: TGCGCCAGCAGCCGACTTCAGGGGGCGTCCCCCTCTGGGGCCAACGTCCTGACTTTC. Translated: CASSRLQGASPSGANVLTF.

This clonotype was seen repeatedly, ten times or more. The genes are TRBV29-1 and TRBJ1-5; D not certain. The CDR3 is 12 amino acids. Germline CDR1 SQVTM, CDR2 ANQGSEA. V was shortened by 4 bases and J by 2 bases, with 6 bases between the two germline ends. The CDR3 region is CSVVYGNQPQHF. In nucleotides, the CDR3 is TGCAGCGTTGTGTATGGCAATCAGCCCCAGCATTTT.

This clonotype was counted between two and nine times. The CDR3 DNA reads as TGTGCCAGCAGTTTAGGGGAGGTAGGACGTGCGGTAGATACGCAGTATTTT. Translating gives CASSLGEVGRAVDTQYF. The rearrangement links TRBV28 to TRBJ2-3, with D possibly TRBD2 on 6 matching bases. There are 17 residues in the CDR3. V was shortened by 2 bases and J by 5 bases, with 20 bases between the two germline ends. Germline CDR1 and CDR2: MDHEN and SYDVKM.

This clonotype showed up many times. The chain links TRBV27 to TRBJ2-7; TRBD1 is a possible D gene (6 bases). The germline V gene has CDR1 MNHEY and CDR2 SMNVEV (reference sequence). The CDR3 is 15 amino acids. V was pared by 3 bases and J by 6 bases, with 18 bases between. The CDR3 sequence: CASSFGPGAGSEQYF. The CDR3 nucleotides read TGTGCCAGCAGTTTCGGTCCAGGGGCAGGCAGCGAGCAGTACTTC.

This clonotype has at least ten counts. This rearrangement joins TRBV28 to TRBJ2-1, with 12 bases identical to TRBD2. Germline V gives CDR1 MDHEN, CDR2 SYDVKM. The CDR3 is 16 residues long. J lost 5 bases, V lost 5 bases, and 7 bases had no gene match. The DNA of the CDR3 is TGTGCCAGCAGTCCCCTACTAGCGGGAGGTGACAATGAGCAGTTCTTC. Translated, it gives CASSPLLAGGDNEQFF.

The gene calls are TRBV27 and TRBJ1-1; 8 positions match TRBD1. From germline, CDR1 is MNHEY and CDR2 SMNVEV (reference sequence). V was pared by 2 bases and J by 5 bases, with 4 bases of the junction left unmatched. The CDR3 is made up of 14 amino acids. CDR3 in DNA: TGTGCCAGCAGTTTAATACAGGGGGGGACTGAAGCTTTCTTT. The encoded protein is CASSLIQGGTEAFF.

This clonotype was counted many times. The rearrangement links TRBV10-3 to TRBJ2-4; no clear D. CDR1 and CDR2 (germline): ENHRY, SYGVKD. V lost 0 bases, J lost 6 bases, and 15 bases lay in between. This CDR3 region has 16 residues. CDR3 protein: CAISESRGGRINIQYF. CDR3 sequence (DNA): TGTGCCATCAGTGAGTCGAGAGGTGGTAGGATAAACATTCAGTACTTC.

This clonotype came up many times. The chain recombines TRBV12-3 or TRBV12-4 with TRBJ2-4; D perhaps matches TRBD2 (6 bases). Trimming pared 5 bases from V and 0 bases from J, leaving 14 bases between. The CDR3 sequence is 16 residues long. The CDR3 region is CASSKRAGLAKNIQYF. The CDR3 nucleotides read TGTGCCAGCAGTAAACGGGCGGGGCTAGCCAAAAACATTCAGTACTTC.

A few counts support this clonotype. The gene calls are TRBV6-1 and TRBJ2-7; TRBD1 is a possible D gene (5 bases). Germline V gives CDR1 MNHNS, CDR2 SASEGT. This CDR3 has 15 amino acids. V lost 7 bases, J lost 2 bases, and 18 bases lay in between. CDR3 in DNA: TGTGCCAGCACATCGTATACAGGCCATGCCTACGAGCAGTACTTC. This codes for CASTSYTGHAYEQYF.

This clonotype was seen ten or more times. This rearrangement joins TRBV12-3 or TRBV12-4 to TRBJ1-4, with no clear D. The germline V and J ends were trimmed by 8 bases and 3 bases, with 10 bases remaining between them. The CDR3 length is 13 residues. The CDR3 is CASRGQPNEKLFF. The CDR3 region has the DNA TGTGCCAGCCGGGGTCAGCCTAATGAAAAACTGTTTTTT.

The table lists this clonotype with a few counts. The V gene is TRBV5-6, the J gene TRBJ1-3; D call uncertain. Germline CDR1 reads SGHDT; CDR2 reads YYEEEE. Trimming took 4 bases from V and 7 from J, leaving 15 bases between them. The CDR3 has 14 residues. As DNA, the CDR3 is TGTGCCAGCAGCCACTGGACCACGTCCAACACCATATATTTT. This codes for CASSHWTTSNTIYF.

This clonotype showed up many times. The chain combines TRBV7-9 with TRBJ2-1; D may be TRBD2 (6 bases). Per germline, CDR1 SEHNR and CDR2 FQNEAQ (reference sequence). CDR3 length: 13 residues. Trimming stripped 5 bases from V and 8 bases from J, with 13 bases between. This CDR3 reads CASSALARDEQFF. DNA of the CDR3: TGTGCCAGCAGCGCACTAGCCCGGGATGAGCAGTTCTTC.

On this clonotype: This may arise from a read error, as a much more abundant clone is one base away. The rearrangement joins TRBV28 to TRBJ2-1, with 7 nucleotides matching TRBD1. In germline, CDR1 is MDHEN, CDR2 SYDVKM. CDR3 size: 16 residues. The CDR3 nucleotides read TGTGCCAGCAGCCATGATGTAGGGGGCTTGAACAATGAGAAGTTCTTC. This sequence encodes CASSHDVGGLNNEKFF. Full variable domain (remainder filled in from reference TRBV28 and TRBJ2-1): DVKVTQSSRYLVKRTGEKVFLECVQDMDHENMFWYRQDPGLGLRLIYFSYDVKMKEKGDIPEGYSVSREKKERFSLILESASTNQTSMYLCASSHDVGGLNNEKFFGPGTRLTVL.

The V call is TRBV20-1, the J call TRBJ2-2; 10 positions match TRBD2. Losses at the gene ends were 0 bases for V and 6 bases for J; bases not matched to a gene: 13. Per germline, CDR1 DFQATT and CDR2 SNEGSKA (reference sequence). This CDR3 has 18 amino acids. The DNA of the CDR3 is TGCAGTGCTAGAGATCATGGAGCTAGCGGGGGACGGCCCGGGGAGCTGTTTTTT. It translates to CSARDHGASGGRPGELFF.

In this sample, this clonotype turned up many times. This sequence joins TRBV29-1 and TRBJ1-2, with 10 bases matching TRBD1. The J segment lost 6 bases and the V segment lost 4 bases, leaving 8 bases of the junction unmatched. The CDR3 is made up of 14 amino acids. The germline CDR1 and CDR2 sequences are SQVTM and ANQGSEA. CDR3 protein: CSVGPLDRGNGYTF. The CDR3 DNA is TGCAGCGTTGGCCCTCTGGACAGGGGGAATGGCTACACCTTC.

This clonotype was picked up many times. The J gene is TRBJ2-2, the V gene TRBV24-1, with D perhaps TRBD2 (5 bases). With 4 bases removed from V and 5 bases from J, the gap between germline ends came to 19 bases. The CDR3 length is 17 residues. The V gene's germline CDR1 is KGHDR and CDR2 SFDVKD. The CDR3 nucleotides are TGTGCCACCAGTGACCGCGGCGGGCGGAAGAAAACCGGGGAGCTGTTTTTT. Protein sequence: CATSDRGGRKKTGELFF.

This clonotype occurred a few times. The V call is TRBV6-1, the J call TRBJ2-5, with 7 bases identical to TRBD2. Trimming cost V 8 bases and J 4 bases; bases outside gene matches: 22. Germline V CDR1 and CDR2: MNHNS, SASEGT. The CDR3 runs to 18 residues. The chain's CDR3 is CASSRDYPPSRGGETQYF. The CDR3 bases are TGTGCCAGCTCCCGGGACTATCCACCCAGTAGGGGTGGAGAGACCCAGTACTTC.

This clonotype was detected many times. The V gene is TRBV5-6, the J gene TRBJ2-5, with D possibly TRBD1 on 6 matching bases. Germline-derived CDR1 and CDR2 are SGHDT and YYEEEE. The CDR3 totals 14 residues. V was shortened by 4 bases and J by 5 bases, with 15 bases between the two germline ends. CDR3 nucleotides: TGTGCCAGCAGCACCCTGGGGGCCGGGGAGACCCAGTACTTC. Its protein product is CASSTLGAGETQYF.

This clonotype was recorded a few times. CDR3 nucleotides: TGTGCCAGCAGGCCTAGTTCGAGCTCCTACAATGAGCAGTTCTTC. Translated, it gives CASRPSSSSYNEQFF. The chain recombines TRBV7-9 with TRBJ2-1; no firm D call. The CDR3 runs 15 residues. V was cut by 6 bases and J by 0 bases, with 12 bases left in between. Germline-derived CDR1 and CDR2 are SEHNR and FQNEAQ (reference sequence).

In regard to this clonotype: This may come from a read error, since a much larger clone is one base off. Since the CDR3 does not end with the conserved phenylalanine or tryptophan, this likely comes from a read error. The chain uses TRBV28 and TRBJ1-1; the D gene is possibly TRBD1 (5 bases). The CDR3 sequence is 14 residues long. Germline lookup yields CDR1 MDHEN and CDR2 SYDVKM. V lost 3 bases and J 3 bases, leaving 11 bases between the germline ends. CDR3 region: CASSLEGMDTEAFL. The CDR3 nucleotides are TGTGCCAGCAGTTTGGAGGGGATGGACACTGAAGCTTTCCTT.

This clonotype has at least ten counts. The chain links TRBV28 to TRBJ2-7; D unclear. Germline V gene data show CDR1 as MDHEN and CDR2 as SYDVKM. V shed 3 bases and J shed 2 bases, with 8 bases lying between them. There are 13 residues in the CDR3. This CDR3 reads CASSLYRPYEQYF. DNA for the CDR3: TGTGCCAGCAGTTTGTACAGACCCTACGAGCAGTACTTC.